The 18 T cell receptor beta chains below all came from one sample that was sequenced in a study of shared clonotypes between healthy human individuals. Profiled with immunoSEQ multiplex PCR; TCRdb holds only in-frame clones, not every one. This table has some 2,000,000 clones, about 95% appearing once. Specimen: naive CD4+ T cells sorted from blood. Subset of the sample: CD45RA+ positively selected. All receptors come from a man younger than 35 in good health.

The gene calls are TRBV4-1 and TRBJ2-5, with 8 bases fitting TRBD2. The V gene's germline CDR1 is MGHRA and CDR2 YSYEKL. V trimming: 4 bases; J trimming: 4 bases; junction bases outside the gene matches: 2. The CDR3 spans 13 residues. The CDR3 DNA is TGCGCCAGCAGCCCTCTAGCGGGAGAGACCCAGTACTTC. This gives the protein CASSPLAGETQYF.

J is TRBJ2-7 and V is TRBV6-1; D gene uncertain. Germline assignment: CDR1 MNHNS and CDR2 SASEGT. Trimming took 8 bases from V and 2 from J, leaving 13 bases between them. CDR3 length equals 13 residues. DNA of the CDR3: TGTGCCAGCTCCAGCCCCAGCGCCTACGAGCAGTACTTC. Translated, it gives CASSSPSAYEQYF.

This chain joins TRBV27 and TRBJ1-2; D possibly corresponds to TRBD1 (6 bases). This CDR3 is built from 12 residues. Trimming took 5 bases from V and 6 from J, leaving 10 bases between them. The germline CDR1 and CDR2 sequences are MNHEY and SMNVEV (reference sequence). The CDR3 DNA follows: TGTGCCAGCAGTACAGGGAGGAATGGCTACACCTTC. It is translated as CASSTGRNGYTF.

This sequence joins TRBV19 and TRBJ2-7; no definite D call. The CDR3 runs 14 residues. Germline CDR1 and CDR2: LNHDA and SQIVND (reference sequence). Trimming took 3 bases from V and 2 from J, leaving 11 bases between them. This chain's CDR3 is CASSIMYTAYEQYF. The CDR3 coding sequence is TGTGCCAGTAGTATTATGTATACGGCCTACGAGCAGTACTTC.

The chain combines TRBV28 with TRBJ1-4, with 7 bases aligning to TRBD1. CDR1 MDHEN and CDR2 SYDVKM come from the germline V gene. This CDR3 has 14 residues. V shed 1 base, J shed 10 bases, and the junction held 6 bases outside the gene matches. In nucleotides, the CDR3 is TGTGCCAGCAGTTTATCGACAGGGTTGGGAAAACTGTTTTTT. Protein: CASSLSTGLGKLFF.

The chain couples TRBV6-1 to TRBJ1-2; D is undetermined. V was cut by 6 bases and J by 8 bases, with 16 bases left in between. The CDR3 spans 13 residues. In germline, CDR1 is MNHNS, CDR2 SASEGT. CDR3 sequence (DNA): TGTGCCAGCAGAAAGACTGGACCGGGGGGCTACACCTTC. Translated, it gives CASRKTGPGGYTF.

The chain has TRBV5-4 and TRBJ1-4; 8 bases line up with TRBD1. With 4 bases clipped from V and 4 bases from J, the junction kept 9 bases outside the gene matches. CDR1 and CDR2 (germline): SGHNT, YYREEE (reference sequence). CDR3 length equals 16 residues. CDR3: CASSKGQGQVNEKLFF. CDR3 nucleotide sequence: TGTGCCAGCAGCAAAGGGCAGGGACAGGTTAATGAAAAACTGTTTTTT.

In this sample, this clone turned up once. This chain links TRBV13 with TRBJ1-2; D not certain. Germline loops: CDR1 PRHDT, CDR2 FYEKMQ (reference sequence). The CDR3 length is 14 residues. V shed 3 bases and J shed 3 bases, with 11 bases lying between them. CDR3 in DNA: TGTGCCAGCAGCTTTAACCCACCGGACTATGGCTACACCTTC. Translated: CASSFNPPDYGYTF.

The V and J genes are TRBV28 and TRBJ1-2; D is ambiguous. CDR1 and CDR2 from the germline V gene are MDHEN and SYDVKM. V gave up 3 bases and J gave up 2 bases, with 16 bases separating them. The CDR3 extends over 16 amino acids. Here the CDR3 DNA reads TGTGCCAGCAGTTTCCCCCAGGAAGGAGAGAACTATGGCTACACCTTC. It translates to CASSFPQEGENYGYTF.

CDR3 DNA: TGTGCCTGGAATCAGGACAAACAAAATGAAAAACTGTTTTTT. The encoded protein is CAWNQDKQNEKLFF. V gene TRBV30 combines with J gene TRBJ1-4; D might be TRBD1 (5 bases). V shed 4 bases and J shed 5 bases, with 14 bases lying between them. The CDR3 spans 14 residues. Germline V CDR1 and CDR2: GTSNPN, SVGIG (reference sequence).

The gene calls are TRBV28 and TRBJ1-5, with TRBD1 identical over 8 bases. There are 13 residues in the CDR3. Per the germline V gene, CDR1 is MDHEN and CDR2 is SYDVKM. With V trimmed by 4 bases and J by 7 bases, 3 bases remained unmatched. The chain's CDR3 is CASSYRGLQPQHF. The DNA of the CDR3 is TGTGCCAGCAGTTACAGGGGGTTGCAGCCCCAGCATTTT. Supplemented by reference TRBV28 and TRBJ1-5, the full variable domain reads DVKVTQSSRYLVKRTGEKVFLECVQDMDHENMFWYRQDPGLGLRLIYFSYDVKMKEKGDIPEGYSVSREKKERFSLILESASTNQTSMYLCASSYRGLQPQHFGDGTRLSIL.

V and J are TRBV11-1 and TRBJ1-2; the match to TRBD1 covers 7 bases. Germline CDR1 is SGHAT and CDR2 is FQDESV (reference sequence). The ends lost 6 bases at V and 5 bases at J; junction bases unmatched: 6. The CDR3 is 13 amino acids. The CDR3 coding sequence is TGTGCCAGCAGGTCCGGGACAGCTTATGGCTACACCTTC. It encodes CASRSGTAYGYTF. The full variable domain, its missing parts supplied by reference TRBV11-1 and TRBJ1-2, is EAEVAQSPRYKITEKSQAVAFWCDPISGHATLYWYRQILGQGPELLVQFQDESVVDDSQLPKDRFSAERLKGVDSTLKIQPAELGDSAMYLCASRSGTAYGYTFGSGTRLTVV.

The chain couples TRBV5-4 to TRBJ1-1; unclear D gene. Trimming pared 2 bases from V and 1 base from J, leaving 9 bases between. The CDR3 has 14 residues. CDR1 and CDR2 (germline): SGHNT, YYREEE (reference sequence). The CDR3 bases are TGTGCCAGCAGCTTTGGAGATAGGAACACTGAAGCTTTCTTT. It translates to CASSFGDRNTEAFF.

This clone was seen only once. V is TRBV6-5 and J is TRBJ2-3; D gene ambiguous. The CDR3 covers 14 residues. Germline lookup yields CDR1 MNHEY and CDR2 SVGAGI. V lost 6 bases and J 2 bases, leaving 12 bases between the germline ends. Here the CDR3 DNA reads TGTGCCAGCAGCAACCTAGGCTACACAGATACGCAGTATTTT. Residues: CASSNLGYTDTQYF.

This clone was observed a single time. Compared with germline, one end of the junction differs, possibly owing to a read error. The same CDR3 is also encoded by other DNA sequences in this sample. The rearrangement links TRBV5-4 to TRBJ2-3, with D perhaps TRBD1 (5 bases). The germline CDR1 and CDR2 sequences are SGHNT and YYREEE (reference sequence). The CDR3 extends over 15 amino acids. CDR3 sequence reads: CASSLVRPEGDTQYF. CDR3 nucleotides: TGTGCCAGCAGCTTGGTCCGGCCTGAAGGGGATACGCAGTATTTC.

The J gene is TRBJ2-3, the V gene TRBV10-1, with TRBD1 matching 10 bases. This CDR3 comprises 17 residues. CDR1 is WNHNN, CDR2 SYGVQD, per germline (reference sequence). V shed 1 base, J shed 1 base, and the junction held 5 bases outside the gene matches. The CDR3 DNA sequence: TGCGCCAGCAGTGAGTGGACAGGGGGATTTGGCACAGATACGCAGTATTTT. Its protein product is CASSEWTGGFGTDTQYF.

Comment on this clone: Just one base apart from a much larger clone, this may be a read error. Additional DNA sequences in this sample encode the identical CDR3. The gene calls are TRBV2 and TRBJ1-1; D uncertain. Germline V CDR1 and CDR2: SNHLY, FYNNEI. CDR3 length: 13 residues. As DNA, the CDR3 is TGCGCCAGCAGTTCCGACACGGACACTGAAGCTTTCTTT. This encodes CASSSDTDTEAFF.

CDR3 region: CASSVRTSGSSYEQYF. The CDR3 DNA reads as TGTGCCAGCAGTGTAAGGACTAGCGGGTCCTCCTACGAGCAGTACTTC. The V gene is TRBV27, the J gene TRBJ2-7, with 11 positions matching TRBD2. V gave up 5 bases and J gave up 0 bases; unmatched junction bases: 6. From germline, CDR1 is MNHEY and CDR2 SMNVEV (reference sequence). The CDR3 sequence is 16 residues long.